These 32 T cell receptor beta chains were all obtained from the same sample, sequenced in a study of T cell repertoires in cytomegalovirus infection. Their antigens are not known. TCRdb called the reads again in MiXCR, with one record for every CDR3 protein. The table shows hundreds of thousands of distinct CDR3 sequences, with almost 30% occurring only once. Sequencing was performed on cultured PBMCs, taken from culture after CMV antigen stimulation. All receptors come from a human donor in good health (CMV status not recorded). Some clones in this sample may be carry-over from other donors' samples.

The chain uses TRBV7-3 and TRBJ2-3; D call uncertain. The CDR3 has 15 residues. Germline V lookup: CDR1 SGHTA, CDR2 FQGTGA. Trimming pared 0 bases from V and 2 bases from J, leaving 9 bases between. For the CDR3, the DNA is TGTGCCAGCAGCTTAACTATTTCTCCCACAGATACGCAGTATTTT. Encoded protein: CASSLTISPTDTQYF.

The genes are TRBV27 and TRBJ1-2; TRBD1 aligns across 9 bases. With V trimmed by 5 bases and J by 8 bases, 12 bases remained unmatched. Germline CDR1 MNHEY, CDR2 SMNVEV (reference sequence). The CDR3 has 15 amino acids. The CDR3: CASSVGTGPARGYTF. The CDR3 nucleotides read TGTGCCAGCAGTGTCGGGACAGGGCCTGCTCGGGGCTACACCTTC.

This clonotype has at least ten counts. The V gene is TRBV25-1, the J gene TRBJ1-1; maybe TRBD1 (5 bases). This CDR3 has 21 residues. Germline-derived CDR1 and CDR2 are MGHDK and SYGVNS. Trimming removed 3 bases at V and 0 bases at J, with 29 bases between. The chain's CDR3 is CASSDSPFSPGLLRLNTEAFF. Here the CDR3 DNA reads TGTGCCAGCAGTGATTCCCCTTTTTCCCCGGGACTACTTCGGCTGAACACTGAAGCTTTCTTT.

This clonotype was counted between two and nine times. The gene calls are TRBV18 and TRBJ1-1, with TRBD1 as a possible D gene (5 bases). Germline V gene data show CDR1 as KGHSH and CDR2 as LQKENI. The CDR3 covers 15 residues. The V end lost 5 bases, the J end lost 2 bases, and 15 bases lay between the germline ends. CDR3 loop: CASSINGGENTEAFF. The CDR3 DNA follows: TGTGCCAGCTCAATAAACGGGGGGGAAAACACTGAAGCTTTCTTT.

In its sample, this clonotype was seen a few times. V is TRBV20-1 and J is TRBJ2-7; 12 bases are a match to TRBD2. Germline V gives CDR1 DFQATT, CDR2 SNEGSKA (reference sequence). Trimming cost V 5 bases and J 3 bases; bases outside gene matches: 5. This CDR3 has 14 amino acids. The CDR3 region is CSADALAGGYEQYF. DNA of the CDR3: TGCAGTGCTGACGCACTAGCGGGGGGCTACGAGCAGTACTTC.

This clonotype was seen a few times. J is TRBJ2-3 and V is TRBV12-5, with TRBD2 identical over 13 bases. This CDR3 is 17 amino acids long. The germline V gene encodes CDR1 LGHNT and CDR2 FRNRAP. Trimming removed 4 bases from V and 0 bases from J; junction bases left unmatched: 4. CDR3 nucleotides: TGTGCTAGTGGTTCCGGACTAGCGGGAGTAAGCACAGATACGCAGTATTTT. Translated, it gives CASGSGLAGVSTDTQYF.

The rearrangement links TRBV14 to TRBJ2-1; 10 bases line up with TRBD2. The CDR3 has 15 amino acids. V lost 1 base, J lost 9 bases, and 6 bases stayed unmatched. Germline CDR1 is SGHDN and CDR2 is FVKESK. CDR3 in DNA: TGTGCCAGCAGCCAAGGGCTAGCGGGAGTATTTGAGCAGTTCTTC. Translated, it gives CASSQGLAGVFEQFF.

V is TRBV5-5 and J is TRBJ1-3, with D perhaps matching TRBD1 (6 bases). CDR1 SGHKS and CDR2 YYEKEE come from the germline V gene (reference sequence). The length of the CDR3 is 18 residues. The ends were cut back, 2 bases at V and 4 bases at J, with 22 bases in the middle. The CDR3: CASSLVPGDRYLGNTIYF. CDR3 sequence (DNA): TGTGCCAGCAGCTTAGTCCCAGGGGATCGTTACCTCGGAAACACCATATATTTT.

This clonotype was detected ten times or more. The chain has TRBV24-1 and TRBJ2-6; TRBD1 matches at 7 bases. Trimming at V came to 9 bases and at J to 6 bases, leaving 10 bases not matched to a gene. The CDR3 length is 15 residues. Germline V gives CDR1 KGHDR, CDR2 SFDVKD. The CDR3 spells CATDKRGPEANVLTF. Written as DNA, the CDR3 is TGTGCCACCGACAAGAGGGGGCCGGAGGCCAACGTCCTGACTTTC.

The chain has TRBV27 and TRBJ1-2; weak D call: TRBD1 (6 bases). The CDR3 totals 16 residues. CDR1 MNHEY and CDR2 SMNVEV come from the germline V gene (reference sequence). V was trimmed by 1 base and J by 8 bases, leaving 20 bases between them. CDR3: CASSLYEGGPMGGYTF. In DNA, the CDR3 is TGTGCCAGCAGTTTATACGAGGGGGGACCCATGGGGGGCTACACCTTC.

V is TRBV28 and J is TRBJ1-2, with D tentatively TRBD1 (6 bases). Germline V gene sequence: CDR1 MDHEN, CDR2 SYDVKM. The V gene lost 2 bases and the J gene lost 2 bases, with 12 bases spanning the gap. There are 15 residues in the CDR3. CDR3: CASSLQGSRNYGYTF. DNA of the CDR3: TGTGCCAGCAGTTTACAGGGGTCGCGAAACTATGGCTACACCTTC.

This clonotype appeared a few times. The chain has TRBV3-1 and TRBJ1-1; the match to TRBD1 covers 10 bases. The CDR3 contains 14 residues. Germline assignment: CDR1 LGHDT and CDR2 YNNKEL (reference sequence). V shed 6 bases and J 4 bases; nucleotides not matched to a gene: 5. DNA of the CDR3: TGTGCCAGCAGACTCAGGACAGGGGGCACTGAAGCTTTCTTT. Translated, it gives CASRLRTGGTEAFF.

This chain's CDR3 is CASSVETTGGNEQFF. CDR3 in DNA: TGTGCCAGCAGCGTAGAGACTACAGGGGGGAATGAGCAGTTCTTC. The chain has TRBV9 and TRBJ2-1, with 8 bases identical to TRBD1. J lost 7 bases, V lost 0 bases, and 6 bases had no gene match. CDR1 and CDR2 (germline): SGDLS, YYNGEE. CDR3 size: 15 residues.

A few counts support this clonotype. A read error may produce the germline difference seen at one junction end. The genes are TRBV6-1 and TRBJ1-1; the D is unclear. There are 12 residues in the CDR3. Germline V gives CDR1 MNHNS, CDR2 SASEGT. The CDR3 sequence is CASSPGLFLADF. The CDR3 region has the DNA TGTGCCAGCAGCCCGGGATTATTCCTTGCCGACTTT.

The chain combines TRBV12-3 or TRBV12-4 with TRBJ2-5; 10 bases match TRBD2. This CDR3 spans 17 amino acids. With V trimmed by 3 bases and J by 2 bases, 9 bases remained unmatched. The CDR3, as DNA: TGTGCCAGCAGTTTCTTTGTGATTAGCGGGGGGCAAGAGACCCAGTACTTC. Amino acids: CASSFFVISGGQETQYF.

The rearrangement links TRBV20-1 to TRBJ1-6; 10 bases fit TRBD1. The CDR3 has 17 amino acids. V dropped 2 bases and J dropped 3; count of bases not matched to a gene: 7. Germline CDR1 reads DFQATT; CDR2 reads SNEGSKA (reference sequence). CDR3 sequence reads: CSARPIRTGGYNSPLHF. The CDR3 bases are TGCAGTGCTAGACCTATTAGGACAGGGGGCTATAATTCACCCCTCCACTTT.

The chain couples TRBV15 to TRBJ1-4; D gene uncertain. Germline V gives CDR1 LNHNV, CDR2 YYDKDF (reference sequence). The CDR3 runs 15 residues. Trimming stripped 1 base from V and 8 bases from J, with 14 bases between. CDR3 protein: CATSRGGRGTEKLFF. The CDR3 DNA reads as TGTGCCACCAGCAGAGGAGGGAGAGGAACCGAAAAACTGTTTTTT.

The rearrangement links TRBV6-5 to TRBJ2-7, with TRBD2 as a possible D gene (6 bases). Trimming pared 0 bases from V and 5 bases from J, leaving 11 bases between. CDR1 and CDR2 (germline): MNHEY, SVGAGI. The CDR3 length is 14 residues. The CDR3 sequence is CASSYSRGTDEQYF. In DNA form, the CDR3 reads TGTGCCAGCAGTTACTCGCGGGGTACGGACGAGCAGTACTTC.

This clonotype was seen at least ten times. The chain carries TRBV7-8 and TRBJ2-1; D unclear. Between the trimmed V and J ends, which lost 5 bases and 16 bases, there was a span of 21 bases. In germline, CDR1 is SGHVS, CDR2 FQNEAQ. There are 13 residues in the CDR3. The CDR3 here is CASSTRASLLRFF. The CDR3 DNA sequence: TGTGCCAGCAGCACCCGGGCTTCCCTCCTGAGATTCTTC.

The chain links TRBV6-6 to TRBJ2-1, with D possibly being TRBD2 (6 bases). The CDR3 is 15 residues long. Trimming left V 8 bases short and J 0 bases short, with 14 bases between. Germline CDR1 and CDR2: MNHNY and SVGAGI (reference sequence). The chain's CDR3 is CASLSSANSYNEQFF. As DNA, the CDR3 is TGTGCCAGCCTATCTAGCGCTAACTCCTACAATGAGCAGTTCTTC.

CDR3 sequence (DNA): TGTGCCAGCAGTAAGATTTGGGGGGGAGATCATCAGCCCCAGCATTTT. Residues: CASSKIWGGDHQPQHF. The chain uses TRBV6-1 and TRBJ1-5, with a tentative D call TRBD1 (5 bases). Germline V gene lookup returns CDR1 MNHNS and CDR2 SASEGT. The CDR3 runs to 16 residues. V was trimmed by 5 bases and J by 5 bases, leaving 19 bases between them.

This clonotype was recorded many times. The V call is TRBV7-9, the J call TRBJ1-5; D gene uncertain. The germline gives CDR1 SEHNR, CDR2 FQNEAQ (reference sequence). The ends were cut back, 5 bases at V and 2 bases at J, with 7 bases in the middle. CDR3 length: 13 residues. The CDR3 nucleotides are TGTGCCAGCAGCGGCGGGGGCAATCAGCCCCAGCATTTT. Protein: CASSGGGNQPQHF.

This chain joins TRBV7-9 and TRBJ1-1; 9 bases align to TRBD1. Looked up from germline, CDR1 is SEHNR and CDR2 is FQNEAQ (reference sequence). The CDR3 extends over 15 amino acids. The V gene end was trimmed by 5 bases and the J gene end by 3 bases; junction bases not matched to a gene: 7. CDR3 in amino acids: CASSGNRGPDTEAFF. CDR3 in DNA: TGTGCCAGCAGCGGGAACAGGGGGCCGGACACTGAAGCTTTCTTT.

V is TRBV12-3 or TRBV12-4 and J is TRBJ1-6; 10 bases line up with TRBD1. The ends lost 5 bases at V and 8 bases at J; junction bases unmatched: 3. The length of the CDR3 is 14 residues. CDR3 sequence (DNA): TGTGCCAGCAGTACGGGACAGGGGTATTCACCCCTCCACTTT. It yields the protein CASSTGQGYSPLHF.

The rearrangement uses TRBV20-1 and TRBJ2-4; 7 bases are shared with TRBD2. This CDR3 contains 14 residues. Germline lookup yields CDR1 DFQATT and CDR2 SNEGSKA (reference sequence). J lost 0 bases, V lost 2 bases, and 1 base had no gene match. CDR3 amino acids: CSARLAEAKNIQYF. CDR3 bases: TGCAGTGCTAGACTAGCGGAAGCCAAAAACATTCAGTACTTC.

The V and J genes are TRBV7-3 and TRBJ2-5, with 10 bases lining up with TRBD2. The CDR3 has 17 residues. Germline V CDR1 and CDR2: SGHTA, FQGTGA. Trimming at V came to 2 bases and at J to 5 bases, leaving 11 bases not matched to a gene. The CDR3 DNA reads TGTGCCAGCAGCTTAGCCGGGCTAGCGGGAGAGGGCGAGACCCAGTACTTC. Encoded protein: CASSLAGLAGEGETQYF.

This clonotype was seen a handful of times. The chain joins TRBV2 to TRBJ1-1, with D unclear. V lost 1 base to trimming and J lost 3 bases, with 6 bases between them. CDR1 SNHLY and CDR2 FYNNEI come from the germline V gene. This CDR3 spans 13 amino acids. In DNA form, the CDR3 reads TGTGCCAGCAGTGAAGGAGTGGACACTGAAGCTTTCTTT. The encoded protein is CASSEGVDTEAFF.

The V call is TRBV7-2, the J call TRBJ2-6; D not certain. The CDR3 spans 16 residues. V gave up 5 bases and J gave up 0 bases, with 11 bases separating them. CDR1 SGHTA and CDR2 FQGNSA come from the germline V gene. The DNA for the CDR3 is TGTGCCAGCAGCACCTTTCCGGCCTCTGGGGCCAACGTCCTGACTTTC. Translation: CASSTFPASGANVLTF. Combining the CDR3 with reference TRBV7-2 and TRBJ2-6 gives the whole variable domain GAGVSQSPSNKVTEKGKDVELRCDPISGHTALYWYRQSLGQGLEFLIYFQGNSAPDKSGLPSDRFSAERTGGSVSTLTIQRTQQEDSAVYLCASSTFPASGANVLTFGAGSRLTVL.

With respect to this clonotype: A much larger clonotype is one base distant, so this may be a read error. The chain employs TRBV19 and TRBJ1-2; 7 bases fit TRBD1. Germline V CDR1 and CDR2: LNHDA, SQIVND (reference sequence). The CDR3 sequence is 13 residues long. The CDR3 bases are TGTGCCAGTAGTGAGGGGGCGAACTATGGCTACGCCTTC. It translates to CASSEGANYGYAF.

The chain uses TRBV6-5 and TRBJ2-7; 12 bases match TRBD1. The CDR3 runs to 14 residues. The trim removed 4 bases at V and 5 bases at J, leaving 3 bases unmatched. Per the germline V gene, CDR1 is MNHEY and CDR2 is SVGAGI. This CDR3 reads CASSFGTGGDEQYF. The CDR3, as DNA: TGTGCCAGCAGTTTCGGGACAGGGGGCGACGAGCAGTACTTC.

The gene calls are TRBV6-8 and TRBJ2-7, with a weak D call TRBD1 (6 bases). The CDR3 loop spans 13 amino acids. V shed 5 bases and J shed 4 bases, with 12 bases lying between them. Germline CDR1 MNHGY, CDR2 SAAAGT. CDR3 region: CASSHRVFYEQYF. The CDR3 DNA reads TGTGCCAGCAGTCACAGGGTTTTTTACGAGCAGTACTTC.

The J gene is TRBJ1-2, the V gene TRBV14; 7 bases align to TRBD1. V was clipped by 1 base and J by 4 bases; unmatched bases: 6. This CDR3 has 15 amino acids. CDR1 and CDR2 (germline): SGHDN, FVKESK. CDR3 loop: CASSQGGGAGYGYTF. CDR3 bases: TGTGCCAGCAGCCAAGGAGGGGGCGCGGGCTATGGCTACACCTTC.